Below are 19 T cell receptor beta chains sequenced from a single sample in a study of high-grade serous ovarian cancer treatment subgroups. Here immunoSEQ multiplex PCR was the method, and the copy in TCRdb shows in-frame clones only, minus some. The sample lists roughly 20,000 clones; around 74% were seen once. Tumor samples were taken before definitive surgery or chemotherapy. Specimen: tumor tissue. These receptors all come from a human donor with high-grade serous ovarian cancer.

This chain links TRBV13 with TRBJ2-7, with TRBD2 identical over 10 bases. V shed 5 bases, J shed 4 bases, and the junction held 8 bases outside the gene matches. In germline, CDR1 is PRHDT, CDR2 FYEKMQ (reference sequence). The length of the CDR3 is 15 residues. The CDR3 sequence: CASSPGPSGRYEQYF. The DNA for the CDR3 is TGTGCCAGCAGCCCCGGGCCTAGCGGGAGATACGAGCAGTACTTC. Full variable domain (outside the CDR3, taken from reference TRBV13 and TRBJ2-7): AAGVIQSPRHLIKEKRETATLKCYPIPRHDTVYWYQQGPGQDPQFLISFYEKMQSDKGSIPDRFSAQQFSDYHSELNMSSLELGDSALYFCASSPGPSGRYEQYFGPGTRLTVT.

The chain carries TRBV28 and TRBJ2-5; 8 positions match TRBD2. With 6 bases clipped from V and 4 bases from J, the junction kept 10 bases outside the gene matches. The CDR3 spans 15 residues. Germline CDR1 MDHEN, CDR2 SYDVKM. This chain's CDR3 is CASSQRASGLETQYF. The DNA for the CDR3 is TGTGCCAGCAGCCAGAGGGCTAGCGGGTTAGAGACCCAGTACTTC. Complete variable domain (other parts from reference TRBV28 and TRBJ2-5): DVKVTQSSRYLVKRTGEKVFLECVQDMDHENMFWYRQDPGLGLRLIYFSYDVKMKEKGDIPEGYSVSREKKERFSLILESASTNQTSMYLCASSQRASGLETQYFGPGTRLLVL.

The CDR3 loop is CASSYLGQGNGYTF. The CDR3 nucleotides read TGTGCCAGCAGTTACCTAGGACAGGGAAATGGCTACACCTTC. The chain joins TRBV6-5 to TRBJ1-2; 8 positions agree with TRBD1. Germline V CDR1 and CDR2: MNHEY, SVGAGI. The V and J ends lost 2 bases and 6 bases, in that order; junction bases with no gene match: 5. The CDR3 consists of 14 residues.

CDR3 protein: CASSLGRTGELFF. The CDR3 DNA reads TGTGCCAGCAGCTTGGGTCGGACCGGGGAGCTGTTTTTT. The chain links TRBV5-6 to TRBJ2-2, with D uncertain. The V gene's germline CDR1 is SGHDT and CDR2 YYEEEE. The CDR3 has 13 residues. The germline V and J ends were trimmed by 0 bases and 5 bases, with 5 bases remaining between them.

The chain uses TRBV11-2 and TRBJ2-5, with D possibly TRBD1 on 6 matching bases. The germline V and J ends were trimmed by 7 bases and 5 bases, with 23 bases remaining between them. The germline CDR1 and CDR2 sequences are SGHAT and FQNNGV. This CDR3 is 16 amino acids long. CDR3 in DNA: TGTGCCAGCAATATCAGGGGCAGAAGTTCAACGGAGACCCAGTACTTC. Protein sequence: CASNIRGRSSTETQYF.

The chain has TRBV7-9 and TRBJ2-3; D gene uncertain. The CDR3 length is 11 residues. Looked up from germline, CDR1 is SEHNR and CDR2 is FQNEAQ (reference sequence). Between the trimmed V and J ends, which lost 7 bases and 6 bases, there was a span of 8 bases. Here the CDR3 DNA reads TGTGCCAGCACCCGACGGGATACGCAGTATTTT. Its translation: CASTRRDTQYF.

V is TRBV18 and J is TRBJ2-6; no firm D call. The germline V gene has CDR1 KGHSH and CDR2 LQKENI. V was clipped by 3 bases and J by 0 bases, with 12 bases between them. This CDR3 comprises 17 residues. The CDR3 here is CASSPRKVLSGANVLTF. For the CDR3, the DNA is TGTGCCAGCTCACCGCGAAAGGTCCTCTCTGGGGCCAACGTCCTGACTTTC.

In its sample, this clone was seen a few times. The chain has TRBV5-5 and TRBJ1-4; D gene uncertain. This CDR3 contains 15 residues. CDR1 and CDR2 (germline): SGHKS, YYEKEE (reference sequence). With 1 base removed from V and 0 bases from J, the gap between germline ends came to 7 bases. The CDR3 loop reads CASSLYGTTNEKLFF. CDR3 DNA: TGTGCCAGCAGCTTGTATGGTACAACTAATGAAAAACTGTTTTTT.

V and J are TRBV7-9 and TRBJ2-5, with D possibly matching TRBD1 (5 bases). The CDR3 has 16 amino acids. Trimming removed 5 bases from V and 1 base from J, with 17 bases in between. Germline loops: CDR1 SEHNR, CDR2 FQNEAQ (reference sequence). The CDR3 here is CASSPPHDSLQETQYF. Written as DNA, the CDR3 is TGTGCCAGCAGCCCCCCTCACGACAGCCTCCAAGAGACCCAGTACTTC.

This chain uses TRBV6-1 with TRBJ2-5; maybe TRBD2 (6 bases). V was pared by 6 bases and J by 1 base, with 9 bases between. The CDR3 loop spans 13 amino acids. In germline, CDR1 is MNHNS, CDR2 SASEGT. The CDR3 sequence is CASREGLQETQYF. CDR3 in DNA: TGTGCCAGCAGGGAGGGCCTCCAAGAGACCCAGTACTTC.

V gene TRBV11-3 combines with J gene TRBJ1-2; D is possibly TRBD1 (5 bases). The CDR3 totals 16 residues. Germline values: CDR1 SGHNT, CDR2 YENEEA. V lost 5 bases and J 0 bases, leaving 16 bases between the germline ends. The CDR3 spells CASSPGGIESNYGYTF. In DNA, the CDR3 is TGTGCCAGCAGCCCGGGGGGGATTGAGTCTAACTATGGCTACACCTTC. Full variable domain (remainder filled in from reference TRBV11-3 and TRBJ1-2): EAGVVQSPRYKIIEKKQPVAFWCNPISGHNTLYWYLQNLGQGPELLIRYENEEAVDDSQLPKDRFSAERLKGVDSTLKIQPAELGDSAVYLCASSPGGIESNYGYTFGSGTRLTVV.

The chain joins TRBV7-9 to TRBJ2-5, with TRBD2 as a possible D gene (7 bases). Germline V lookup: CDR1 SEHNR, CDR2 FQNEAQ (reference sequence). V was pared by 8 bases and J by 5 bases, with 15 bases between. CDR3 length equals 13 residues. The CDR3 DNA reads as TGTGCCAGCCGAGGGGGGGCAGGGGAGACCCAGTACTTC. It encodes CASRGGAGETQYF.

The chain has TRBV5-6 and TRBJ1-3; D remains unclear. CDR3 length: 17 amino acids. Trimming shortened V by 0 bases and J by 0 bases, and 13 bases separated the two germline ends. From germline, CDR1 is SGHDT and CDR2 YYEEEE. The CDR3, as DNA: TGTGCCAGCAGCTTGGGTGCTGAGGCAGTCTCTGGAAACACCATATATTTT. Its translation: CASSLGAEAVSGNTIYF.

The chain carries TRBV7-2 and TRBJ2-7, with D possibly being TRBD2 (6 bases). Germline CDR1 is SGHTA and CDR2 is FQGNSA. The CDR3 is 15 amino acids. V was shortened by 4 bases and J by 1 base, with 14 bases between the two germline ends. The chain's CDR3 is CASSSRGSGSYEQYF. The DNA of the CDR3 is TGTGCCAGCAGCTCCCGTGGTAGCGGATCCTACGAGCAGTACTTC.

The CDR3 coding sequence is TGTGCCAGCAGCTCCCGGGACAGGGCAGATACGCAGTATTTT. This gives the protein CASSSRDRADTQYF. The J gene is TRBJ2-3, the V gene TRBV7-8, with 9 bases identical to TRBD1. The CDR3 length is 14 residues. Trimming removed 4 bases from V and 4 bases from J; junction bases left unmatched: 3. Germline V gene data show CDR1 as SGHVS and CDR2 as FQNEAQ.

This clone appeared a few times. V is TRBV19 and J is TRBJ2-7, with D uncertain. V lost 5 bases to trimming and J lost 3 bases, with 14 bases between them. CDR3 length: 14 amino acids. Germline CDR1 reads LNHDA; CDR2 reads SQIVND (reference sequence). CDR3 protein: CASSLRPVGYEQYF. Here the CDR3 DNA reads TGTGCCAGTAGTCTACGGCCGGTGGGCTACGAGCAGTACTTC.

The genes are TRBV15 and TRBJ2-1, with D perhaps given as TRBD1 or TRBD2 (5 bases each). The CDR3 runs to 13 residues. V gave up 3 bases and J gave up 14 bases, with 17 bases separating them. Germline V gives CDR1 LNHNV, CDR2 YYDKDF (reference sequence). Here the CDR3 DNA reads TGTGCCACCAGCAGCTTACTCCGGGACCCCGAGTTCTTC. Translated: CATSSLLRDPEFF.

This clone was recorded only once. The rearrangement joins TRBV11-2 to TRBJ2-5; 12 nucleotides agree with TRBD2. V lost 6 bases, J lost 5 bases, and 7 bases stayed unmatched. The germline V gene encodes CDR1 SGHAT and CDR2 FQNNGV. This CDR3 has 15 residues. The CDR3 loop is CASRSRLAGVETQYF. The CDR3 nucleotides are TGTGCCAGCAGGTCCAGACTAGCGGGGGTGGAGACCCAGTACTTC.

V is TRBV4-2 and J is TRBJ1-3, with D perhaps TRBD1 (5 bases). Germline values: CDR1 LGHNA, CDR2 YNFKEQ. The ends were cut back, 0 bases at V and 3 bases at J, with 15 bases in the middle. CDR3 length equals 17 residues. CDR3 nucleotides: TGTGCCAGCAGCCAAGATTCGGCAGGGACGGGTGGAAACACCATATATTTT. This sequence encodes CASSQDSAGTGGNTIYF.